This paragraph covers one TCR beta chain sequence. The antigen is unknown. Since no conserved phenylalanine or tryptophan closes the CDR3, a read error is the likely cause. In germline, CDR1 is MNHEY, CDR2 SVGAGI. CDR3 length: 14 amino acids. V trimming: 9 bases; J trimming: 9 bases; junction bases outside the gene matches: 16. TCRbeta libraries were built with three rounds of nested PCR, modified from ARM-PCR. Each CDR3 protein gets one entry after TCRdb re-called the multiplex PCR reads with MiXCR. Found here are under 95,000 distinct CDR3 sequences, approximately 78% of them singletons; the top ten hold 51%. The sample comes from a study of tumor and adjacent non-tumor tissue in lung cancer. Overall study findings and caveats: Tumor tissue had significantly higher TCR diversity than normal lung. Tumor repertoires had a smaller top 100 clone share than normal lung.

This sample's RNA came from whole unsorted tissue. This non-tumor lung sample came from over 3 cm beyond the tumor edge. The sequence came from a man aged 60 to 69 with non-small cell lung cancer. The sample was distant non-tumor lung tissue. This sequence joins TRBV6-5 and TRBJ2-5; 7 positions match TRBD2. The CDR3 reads CASNDTGTAGAQYL. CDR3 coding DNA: TGTGCCAGTAATGATACCGGGACCGCGGGGGCCCAGTACTTA.